This TCR beta chain is from a study of blood T cell repertoires in COVID-19. The overall study: Sites in the United States, Italy and Spain provided acute and convalescent COVID-19 samples.

Some clones are missing from TCRdb's copy, which holds only in-frame ones; the method was immunoSEQ multiplex PCR. The table includes over 75,000 clones, 65% to 85% detected once. In its sample, this clone was seen once. This TCR came from an elderly woman with active or convalescent COVID-19. Sequencing used peripheral blood.

The CDR3 DNA sequence: TGTGCCACTGGAGGCCGGCGCGGGAGTGAGAATGAGCAGTTCTTC. This translates into CATGGRRGSENEQFF. This chain connects TRBV19 to TRBJ2-1; 7 bases line up with TRBD2. The CDR3 runs to 15 residues. The V segment lost 10 bases and the J segment 7 bases; nucleotides outside the gene matches: 16. In germline, CDR1 is LNHDA, CDR2 SQIVND (reference sequence).